This T cell receptor (beta chain) was recorded in a study of shared clonotypes between healthy human individuals. General observations from the study: Non-shared clonotypes were found to have lower generation probabilities than the clonotypes that were shared by all four of the sorted-subset donors.

Regarding this clone: What it binds is not known.

The CD4+ fraction was divided into a CD45RA+ naive subset and a CD45RA-negative memory subset. The assay ran at deep level. Sorted-subset replicate PCR reactions contained about 200 ng DNA, corresponding to 29,000 or so T cell genomes. Libraries were prepared by immunoSEQ multiplex PCR; TCRdb keeps only in-frame clonotypes and omits some of them. The table includes almost 750,000 clones, approximately 72% detected once. Germline V gene sequence: CDR1 SEHNR, CDR2 FQNEAQ (reference sequence). The CDR3 runs 15 residues. J was trimmed by 7 bases and V by 5 bases; bases with no gene match: 5. The J gene is TRBJ2-1, the V gene TRBV7-9; 13 positions match TRBD2. This receptor was taken from a woman in her thirties in good health. The sequencing sample was made of memory CD4+ T cells sorted from blood. Subset meaning: CD45RA-negative fraction. The CDR3 sequence is CASSRLGLAGNEQFF. The CDR3 bases are TGTGCCAGCAGCCGCTTGGGACTAGCGGGAAATGAGCAGTTCTTC.